This T cell receptor (beta chain) was sequenced during a study of shared clonotypes between healthy human individuals. CD45RO-negative CD8 cells positively selected for CCR7 made up the naive population, which excluded terminally differentiated effector memory CD45RA+ cells. Libraries were prepared by immunoSEQ multiplex PCR; TCRdb keeps only in-frame clonotypes and omits some of them. The table includes some 740,000 clones, 92% detected once. Losses at the gene ends were 4 bases for V and 10 bases for J; bases not matched to a gene: 17. Germline assignment: CDR1 SGHRS and CDR2 YFSETQ. The CDR3 consists of 18 residues.

The chain couples TRBV5-1 to TRBJ2-1; 13 bases map to TRBD2. The source of this sequence is a man in his thirties or forties in good health. Source material: naive CD8+ T cells sorted from blood. The CDR3 region is CASSLFPGLAGPGWEQFF. The CDR3 DNA reads TGCGCCAGCAGCCTGTTCCCGGGACTAGCGGGACCCGGGTGGGAGCAGTTCTTC.